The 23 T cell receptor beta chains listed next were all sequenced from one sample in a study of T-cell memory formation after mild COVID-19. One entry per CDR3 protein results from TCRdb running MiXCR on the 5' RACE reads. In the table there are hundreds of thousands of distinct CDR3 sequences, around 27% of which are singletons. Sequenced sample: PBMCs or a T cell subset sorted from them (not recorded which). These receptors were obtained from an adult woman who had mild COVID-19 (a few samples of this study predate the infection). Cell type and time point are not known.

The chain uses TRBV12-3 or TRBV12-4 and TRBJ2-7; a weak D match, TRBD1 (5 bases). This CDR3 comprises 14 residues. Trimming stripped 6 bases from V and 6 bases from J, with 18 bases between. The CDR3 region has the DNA TGTGCCAGCAGCGAAACTGACAGTTCACCCGAGCAGTACTTC. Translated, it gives CASSETDSSPEQYF.

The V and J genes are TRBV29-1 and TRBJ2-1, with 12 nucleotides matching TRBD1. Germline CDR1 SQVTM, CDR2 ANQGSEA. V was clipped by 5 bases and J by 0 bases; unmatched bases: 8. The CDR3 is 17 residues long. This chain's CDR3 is CSVLGTGGTNSYNEQFF. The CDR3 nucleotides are TGCAGCGTTTTGGGGACAGGGGGCACAAACTCCTACAATGAGCAGTTCTTC.

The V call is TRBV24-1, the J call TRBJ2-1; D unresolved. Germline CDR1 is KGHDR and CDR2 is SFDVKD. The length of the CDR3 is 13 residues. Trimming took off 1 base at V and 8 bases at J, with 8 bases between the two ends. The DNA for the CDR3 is TGTGCCACCAGTGATTTTCAGGACGATGAGCAGTTCTTC. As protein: CATSDFQDDEQFF.

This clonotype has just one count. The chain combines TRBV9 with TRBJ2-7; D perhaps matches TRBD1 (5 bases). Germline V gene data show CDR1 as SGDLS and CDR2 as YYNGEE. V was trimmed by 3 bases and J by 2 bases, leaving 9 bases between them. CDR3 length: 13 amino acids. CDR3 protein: CASSASGTYEQYF. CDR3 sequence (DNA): TGTGCCAGCAGCGCTTCAGGGACCTACGAGCAGTACTTC.

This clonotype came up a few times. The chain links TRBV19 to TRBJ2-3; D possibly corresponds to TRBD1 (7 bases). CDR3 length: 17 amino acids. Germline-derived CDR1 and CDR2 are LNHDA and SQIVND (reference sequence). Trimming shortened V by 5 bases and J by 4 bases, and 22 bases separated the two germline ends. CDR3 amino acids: CASSPRDSGEDPDTQYF. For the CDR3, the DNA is TGTGCCAGTAGTCCCCGGGACAGTGGGGAGGACCCAGATACGCAGTATTTT.

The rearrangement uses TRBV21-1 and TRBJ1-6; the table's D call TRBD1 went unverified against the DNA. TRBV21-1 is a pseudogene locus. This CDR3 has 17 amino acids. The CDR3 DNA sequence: TGTGCCAGCAGCATGACAGGGCTGGTTGGGGATAATTCACCCCTCCACTTT. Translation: CASSMTGLVGDNSPLHF.

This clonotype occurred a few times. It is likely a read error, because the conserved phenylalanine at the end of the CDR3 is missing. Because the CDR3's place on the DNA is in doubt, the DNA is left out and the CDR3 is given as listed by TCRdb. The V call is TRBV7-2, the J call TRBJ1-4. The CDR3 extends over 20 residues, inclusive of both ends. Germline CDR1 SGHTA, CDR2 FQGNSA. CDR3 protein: CASSRGKGRVKILLRNRRGP.

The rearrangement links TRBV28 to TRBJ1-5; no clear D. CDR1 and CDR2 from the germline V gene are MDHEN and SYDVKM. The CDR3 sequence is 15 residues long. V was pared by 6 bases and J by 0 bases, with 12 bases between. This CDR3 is CASSPRSYSNQPQHF. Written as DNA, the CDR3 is TGTGCCAGCAGCCCCCGGAGCTATAGCAATCAGCCCCAGCATTTT.

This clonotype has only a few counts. CDR3 in amino acids: CASSLEQLSYEQYF. The CDR3 nucleotides are TGCGCCAGCAGCTTGGAACAGCTCTCCTACGAGCAGTACTTC. V and J are TRBV5-1 and TRBJ2-7; D not resolved. V was trimmed by 0 bases and J by 0 bases, leaving 7 bases between them. Germline CDR1 reads SGHRS; CDR2 reads YFSETQ. CDR3 size: 14 residues.

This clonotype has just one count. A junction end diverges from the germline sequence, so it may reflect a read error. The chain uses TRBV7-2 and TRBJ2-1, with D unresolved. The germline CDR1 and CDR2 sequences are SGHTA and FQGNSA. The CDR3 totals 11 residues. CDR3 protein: CASSTYTEQFF. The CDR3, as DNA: TGTGCCAGCAGCACATACACTGAGCAGTTCTTC.

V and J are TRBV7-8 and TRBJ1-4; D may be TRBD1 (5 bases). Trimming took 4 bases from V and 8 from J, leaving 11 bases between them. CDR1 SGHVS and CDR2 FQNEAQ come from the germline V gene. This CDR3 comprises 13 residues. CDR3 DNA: TGTGCCAGCAGCTACGGGGCTGGAGAAAAACTGTTTTTT. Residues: CASSYGAGEKLFF.

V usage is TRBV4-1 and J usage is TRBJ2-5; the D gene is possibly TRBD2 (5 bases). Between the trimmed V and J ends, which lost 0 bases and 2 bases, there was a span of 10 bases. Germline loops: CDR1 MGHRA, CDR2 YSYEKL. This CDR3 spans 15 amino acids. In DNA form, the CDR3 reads TGCGCCAGCAGCCAAGACCTCGGAGGTCAAGAGACCCAGTACTTC. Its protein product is CASSQDLGGQETQYF.

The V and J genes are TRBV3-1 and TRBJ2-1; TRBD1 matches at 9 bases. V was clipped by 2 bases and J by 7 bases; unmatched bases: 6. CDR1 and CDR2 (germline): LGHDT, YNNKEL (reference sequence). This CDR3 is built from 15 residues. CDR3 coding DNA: TGTGCCAGCAGCCAACCGGGACAGGGAGGGAATGAGCAGTTCTTC. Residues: CASSQPGQGGNEQFF.

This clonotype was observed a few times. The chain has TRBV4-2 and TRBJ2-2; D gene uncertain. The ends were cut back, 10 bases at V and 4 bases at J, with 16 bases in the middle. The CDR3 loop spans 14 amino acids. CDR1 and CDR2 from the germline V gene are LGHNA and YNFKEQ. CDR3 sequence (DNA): TGTGCCACTCGACCTAGAAGTGCCACCGGGGAGCTGTTTTTT. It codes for CATRPRSATGELFF.

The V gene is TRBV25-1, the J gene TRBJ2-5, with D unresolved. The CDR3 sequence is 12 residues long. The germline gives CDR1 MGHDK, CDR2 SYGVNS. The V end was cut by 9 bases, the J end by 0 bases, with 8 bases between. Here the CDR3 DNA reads TGTGCCAGTTTGCCCTACCAAGAGACCCAGTACTTC. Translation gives CASLPYQETQYF. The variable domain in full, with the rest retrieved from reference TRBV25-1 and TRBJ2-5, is EADIYQTPRYLVIGTGKKITLECSQTMGHDKMYWYQQDPGMELHLIHYSYGVNSTEKGDLSSESTVSRIRTEHFPLTLESARPSHTSQYLCASLPYQETQYFGPGTRLLVL.

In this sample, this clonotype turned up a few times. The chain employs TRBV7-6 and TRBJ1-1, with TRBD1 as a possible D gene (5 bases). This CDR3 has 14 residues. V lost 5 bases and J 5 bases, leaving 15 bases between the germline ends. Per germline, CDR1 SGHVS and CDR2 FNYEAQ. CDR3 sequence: CASSAGAGRTEAFF. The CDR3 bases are TGTGCCAGCAGCGCAGGAGCAGGGCGGACTGAAGCTTTCTTT.

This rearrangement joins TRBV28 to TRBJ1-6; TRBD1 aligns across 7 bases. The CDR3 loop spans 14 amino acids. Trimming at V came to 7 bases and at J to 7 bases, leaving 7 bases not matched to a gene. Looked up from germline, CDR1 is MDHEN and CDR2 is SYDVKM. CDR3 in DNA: TGTGCCAGCACCCCGACAGGGTGGAATTCACCCCTCCACTTT. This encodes CASTPTGWNSPLHF.

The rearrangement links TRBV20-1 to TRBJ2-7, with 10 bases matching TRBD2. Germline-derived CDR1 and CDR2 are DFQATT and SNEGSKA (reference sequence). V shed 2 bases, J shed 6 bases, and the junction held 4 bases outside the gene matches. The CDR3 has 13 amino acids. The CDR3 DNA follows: TGCAGTGCTAGACTAGCGGGAGTCCTCGAGCAGTACTTC. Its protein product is CSARLAGVLEQYF.

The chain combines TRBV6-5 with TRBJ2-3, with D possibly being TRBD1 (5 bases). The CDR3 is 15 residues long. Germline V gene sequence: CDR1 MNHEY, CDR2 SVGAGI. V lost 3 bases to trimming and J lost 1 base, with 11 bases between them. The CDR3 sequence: CASSYSGARTDTQYF. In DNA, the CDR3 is TGTGCCAGCAGTTATTCTGGGGCTCGCACAGATACGCAGTATTTT.

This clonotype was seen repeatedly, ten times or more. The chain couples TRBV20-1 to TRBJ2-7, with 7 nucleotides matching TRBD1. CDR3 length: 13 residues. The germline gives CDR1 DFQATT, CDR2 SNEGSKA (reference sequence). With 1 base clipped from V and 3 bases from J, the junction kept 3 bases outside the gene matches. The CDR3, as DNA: TGCAGTGCTAGAGGCACAGGGGACTACGAGCAGTACTTC. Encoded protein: CSARGTGDYEQYF.

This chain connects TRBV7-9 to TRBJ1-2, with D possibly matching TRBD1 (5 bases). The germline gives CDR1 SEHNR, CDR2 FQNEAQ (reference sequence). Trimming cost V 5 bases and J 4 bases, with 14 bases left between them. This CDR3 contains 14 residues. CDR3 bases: TGTGCCAGCAGCACTAAGGGGAGAGGCTATGGCTACACCTTC. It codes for CASSTKGRGYGYTF.

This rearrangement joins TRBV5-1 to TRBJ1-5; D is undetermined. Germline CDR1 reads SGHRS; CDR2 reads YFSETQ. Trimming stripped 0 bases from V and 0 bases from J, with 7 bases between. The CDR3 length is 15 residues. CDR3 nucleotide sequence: TGCGCCAGCAGCTTGGGGCACCATAGCAATCAGCCCCAGCATTTT. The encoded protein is CASSLGHHSNQPQHF.

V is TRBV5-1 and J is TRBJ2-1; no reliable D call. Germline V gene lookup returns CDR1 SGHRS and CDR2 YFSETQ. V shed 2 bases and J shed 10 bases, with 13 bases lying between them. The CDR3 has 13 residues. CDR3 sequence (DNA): TGCGCCAGCAGCTTTGACACGGTGGGCGAGCAGTTCTTC. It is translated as CASSFDTVGEQFF.